This is a list of T cell receptor beta chains from one sample in a study of shared clonotypes between healthy human individuals. Method: immunoSEQ multiplex PCR; TCRdb's copy keeps in-frame clones and lacks some. The table shows about 870,000 clones, with around 92% occurring only once. The sample taken for sequencing was naive CD8+ T cells sorted from blood. These TCRs come from a man aged 25 to 45 in good health. CDR3s leave out the opening cysteine and the closing phenylalanine or tryptophan. Each record gives: clone size, V gene, J gene, CDR3 protein. Rows may omit the clone size; those that give it use once, few, many or a size class.

abundance: few
v_gene: TRBV29-1
j_gene: TRBJ2-3
CDR3aa: SVEDPGDTQY

abundance: -
v_gene: TRBV4-1
j_gene: TRBJ2-7
CDR3aa: ASSLLGPSYEQY

abundance: -
v_gene: TRBV7-8
j_gene: TRBJ2-2
CDR3aa: ASSLALNTGELF

abundance: -
v_gene: TRBV5-1
j_gene: TRBJ1-1
CDR3aa: ASSWRKTGSGTEAF

abundance: -
v_gene: TRBV5-1
j_gene: TRBJ2-7
CDR3aa: ASSLGQGWHEQY

abundance: once
v_gene: TRBV4-3
j_gene: TRBJ2-3
CDR3aa: ASSPGRADTQY

abundance: -
v_gene: TRBV27
j_gene: TRBJ2-7
CDR3aa: ASSLSTTGSSYEQY

abundance: -
v_gene: TRBV7-3
j_gene: TRBJ1-4
CDR3aa: ASSLTRGEGLF

abundance: -
v_gene: TRBV4-3
j_gene: TRBJ2-1
CDR3aa: ASSPHRNNWLEQF

abundance: -
v_gene: TRBV27
j_gene: TRBJ2-7
CDR3aa: ASSLGGPTAYEQY

abundance: -
v_gene: TRBV18
j_gene: TRBJ2-6
CDR3aa: ASSPERVGANVLT

abundance: -
v_gene: TRBV27
j_gene: TRBJ2-1
CDR3aa: ASSLWSDEDEQF

abundance: -
v_gene: TRBV29-1
j_gene: TRBJ2-7
CDR3aa: SVEGQGTYEQY

abundance: once
v_gene: TRBV19
j_gene: TRBJ2-2
CDR3aa: ASSTGSELVTGELF

abundance: -
v_gene: TRBV6-7
j_gene: TRBJ2-7
CDR3aa: ARGYGLTAYEQY

abundance: -
v_gene: TRBV11-2
j_gene: TRBJ1-1
CDR3aa: ASSLDAWDRGTEAF

abundance: once
v_gene: TRBV6-1
j_gene: TRBJ2-7
CDR3aa: ASSLRSSYEQY

abundance: -
v_gene: TRBV28
j_gene: TRBJ2-3
CDR3aa: ASSSMVTSGRLPSTDTQY

abundance: once
v_gene: TRBV5-4
j_gene: TRBJ2-3
CDR3aa: ASSLQSDTQY

abundance: -
v_gene: TRBV27
j_gene: TRBJ2-7
CDR3aa: ATRPGQSPYEQY

abundance: -
v_gene: TRBV29-1
j_gene: TRBJ2-7
CDR3aa: SVERLGNYEQY

abundance: -
v_gene: TRBV7-8
j_gene: TRBJ1-1
CDR3aa: ASSLDEAF

abundance: -
v_gene: TRBV29-1
j_gene: TRBJ2-7
CDR3aa: SVEGFGSDYEQY